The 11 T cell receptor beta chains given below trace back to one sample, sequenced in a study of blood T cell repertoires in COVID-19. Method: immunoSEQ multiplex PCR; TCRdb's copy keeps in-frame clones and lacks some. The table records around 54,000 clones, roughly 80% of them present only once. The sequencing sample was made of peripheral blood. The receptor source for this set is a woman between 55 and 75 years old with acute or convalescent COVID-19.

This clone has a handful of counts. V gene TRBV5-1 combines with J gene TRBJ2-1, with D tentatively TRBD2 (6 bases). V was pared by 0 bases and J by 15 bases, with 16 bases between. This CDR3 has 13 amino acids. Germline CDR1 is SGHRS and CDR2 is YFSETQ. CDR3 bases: TGCGCCAGCAGCTTGGCCTACCAGGAGGGGCGGTTCTTC. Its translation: CASSLAYQEGRFF.

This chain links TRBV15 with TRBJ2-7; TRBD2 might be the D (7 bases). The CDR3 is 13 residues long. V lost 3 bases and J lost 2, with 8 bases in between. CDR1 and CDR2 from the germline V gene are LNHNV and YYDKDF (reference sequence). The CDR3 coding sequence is TGTGCCACCAGCAGGGGGGGGCCCTACGAGCAGTACTTC. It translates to CATSRGGPYEQYF.

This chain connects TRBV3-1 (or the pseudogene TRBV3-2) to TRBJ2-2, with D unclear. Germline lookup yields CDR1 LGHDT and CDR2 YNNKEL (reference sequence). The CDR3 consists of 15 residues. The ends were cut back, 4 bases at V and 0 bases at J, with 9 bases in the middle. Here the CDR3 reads CASSPGLANTGELFF. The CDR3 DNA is TGTGCCAGCAGCCCCGGCCTAGCGAACACCGGGGAGCTGTTTTTT.

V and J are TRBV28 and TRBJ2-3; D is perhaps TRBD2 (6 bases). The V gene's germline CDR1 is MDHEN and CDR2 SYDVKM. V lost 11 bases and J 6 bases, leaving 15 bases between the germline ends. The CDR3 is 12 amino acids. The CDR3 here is CAARGVMDTQYF. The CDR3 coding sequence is TGTGCCGCGCGGGGAGTCATGGATACGCAGTATTTT.

CDR3 coding DNA: TGTGCCAGCTCAAGCACAGGGGCGAGCTCCTACGAGCAGTACTTC. It encodes CASSSTGASSYEQYF. The chain carries TRBV18 and TRBJ2-7, with 7 bases that match TRBD1. CDR3 length equals 15 residues. Germline V gene lookup returns CDR1 KGHSH and CDR2 LQKENI. V was clipped by 5 bases and J by 0 bases; unmatched bases: 7.

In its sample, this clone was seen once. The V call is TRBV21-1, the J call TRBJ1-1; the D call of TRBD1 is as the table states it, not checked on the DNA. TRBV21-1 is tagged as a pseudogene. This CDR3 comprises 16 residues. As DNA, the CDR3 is TGTGCCAGCTTCGGAGGGACAGTCCGCCCGAACACTGAAGCTTTCTTT. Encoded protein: CASFGGTVRPNTEAFF.

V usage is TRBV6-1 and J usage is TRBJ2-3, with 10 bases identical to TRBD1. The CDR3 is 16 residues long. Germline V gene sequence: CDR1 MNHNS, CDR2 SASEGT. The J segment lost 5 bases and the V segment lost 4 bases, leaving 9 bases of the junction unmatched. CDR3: CASSGDRGWARDTQYF. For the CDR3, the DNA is TGTGCCAGCAGTGGGGACAGGGGATGGGCGCGAGATACGCAGTATTTT.

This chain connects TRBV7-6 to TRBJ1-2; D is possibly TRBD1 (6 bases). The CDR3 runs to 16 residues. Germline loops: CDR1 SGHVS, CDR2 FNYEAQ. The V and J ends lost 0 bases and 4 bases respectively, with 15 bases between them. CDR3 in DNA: TGTGCCAGCAGCTTAGCCCTCGGTACAGGGAGCTATGGCTACACCTTC. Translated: CASSLALGTGSYGYTF. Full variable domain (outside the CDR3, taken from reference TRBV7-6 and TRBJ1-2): GAGVSQSPRYKVTKRGQDVALRCDPISGHVSLYWYRQALGQGPEFLTYFNYEAQQDKSGLPNDRFSAERPEGSISTLTIQRTEQRDSAMYRCASSLALGTGSYGYTFGSGTRLTVV.

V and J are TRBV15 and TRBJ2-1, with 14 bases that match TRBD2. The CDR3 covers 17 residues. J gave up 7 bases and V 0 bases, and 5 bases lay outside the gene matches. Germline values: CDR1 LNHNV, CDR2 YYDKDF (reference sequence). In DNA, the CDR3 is TGTGCCACCAGCAGAGATAGACTAGCGGGGGGGCATAATGAGCAGTTCTTC. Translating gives CATSRDRLAGGHNEQFF.

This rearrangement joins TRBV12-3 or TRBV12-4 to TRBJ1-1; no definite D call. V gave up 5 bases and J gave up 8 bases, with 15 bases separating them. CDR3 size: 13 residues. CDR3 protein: CASSKHRGAEAFF. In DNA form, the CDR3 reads TGTGCCAGCAGTAAGCACCGGGGAGCCGAAGCTTTCTTT.

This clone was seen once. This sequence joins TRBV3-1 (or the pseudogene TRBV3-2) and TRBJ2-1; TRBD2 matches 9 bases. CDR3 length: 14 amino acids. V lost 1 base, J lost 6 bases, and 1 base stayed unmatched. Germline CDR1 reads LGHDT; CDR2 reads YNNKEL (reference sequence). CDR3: CASSQGSGSNEQFF. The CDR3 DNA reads TGTGCCAGCAGCCAAGGTAGCGGGAGCAATGAGCAGTTCTTC.